This T cell receptor beta chain was retrieved from a study of vaccination and CD4 T cells after COVID-19. At the level of the study: Two-dose vaccination with either BNT162b2 or mRNA-1273 was given to participants.

The CDR3 is made up of 13 amino acids. The ends lost 1 base at V and 4 bases at J; junction bases unmatched: 1. Germline V gene sequence: CDR1 DFQATT, CDR2 SNEGSKA (reference sequence). Specified treatment: roughly 11-day PBMC culture with coronavirus spike peptide pools or control peptides (ViraFEST assay). The ViraFEST method relied on peptide pools to expand antigen-specific T cells, followed by TCR sequencing. This clonotype has a handful of counts. Its antigen is currently unknown. Cultured CD4+ T-cell DNA underwent Oncomine TCR Beta short-read sequencing. From the PCR reads, TCRdb called clonotypes with MiXCR, one entry per CDR3 protein. The table records roughly 20,000 distinct CDR3 sequences, 43% of them present only once.

The TCR sequence derives from a human donor who had recovered from COVID-19. This material consisted of CD4+ T cells from blood, cultured in vitro, taken after SARS-CoV-2 vaccination. The chain couples TRBV20-1 to TRBJ1-5, with 7 bases identical to TRBD1. The chain's CDR3 is CSARGQGNQPQHF. CDR3 coding DNA: TGCAGTGCTAGAGGACAGGGAAATCAGCCCCAGCATTTT.